Following are 15 T cell receptor beta chains from one sample sequenced in a study of T cell responses to AZD1222 COVID-19 vaccine. Profiled with immunoSEQ multiplex PCR; TCRdb holds only in-frame clones, not every one. The sample has 180,000 or so clones, about 92% seen once. Sequenced material: peripheral blood, taken 28 days after the second AZD1222 dose. All receptors derive from an adult who received the AZD1222 COVID-19 vaccine.

This clone was observed a handful of times. The rearrangement joins TRBV14 to TRBJ1-5; TRBD1 matches at 8 bases. The CDR3 contains 20 residues. Germline-derived CDR1 and CDR2 are SGHDN and FVKESK. Trimming took 0 bases from V and 0 from J; bases not matched to a gene: 13. CDR3 coding DNA: TGTGCCAGCAGCCAAGATTGGAGGAGGTCAGGGGGCAATAGCAATCAGCCCCAGCATTTT. Residues: CASSQDWRRSGGNSNQPQHF.

V usage is TRBV7-3 and J usage is TRBJ1-4; TRBD1 matches at 9 bases. V was clipped by 5 bases and J by 6 bases; unmatched bases: 7. The length of the CDR3 is 15 residues. Looked up from germline, CDR1 is SGHTA and CDR2 is FQGTGA. CDR3 in DNA: TGTGCCAGCAGCCCAACAGGGGGCGCGGATGAAAAACTGTTTTTT. This codes for CASSPTGGADEKLFF.

This chain uses TRBV19 with TRBJ2-2; 8 nucleotides line up with TRBD1. From germline, CDR1 is LNHDA and CDR2 SQIVND (reference sequence). V dropped 2 bases and J dropped 1; count of bases not matched to a gene: 3. The CDR3 totals 16 residues. The CDR3 region is CASSIRTGLNTGELFF. The CDR3 nucleotides are TGTGCCAGTAGTATACGGACAGGGTTGAACACCGGGGAGCTGTTTTTT.

V gene TRBV27 combines with J gene TRBJ1-6; D unclear. CDR3 length: 15 amino acids. Germline V gives CDR1 MNHEY, CDR2 SMNVEV (reference sequence). With 3 bases removed from V and 9 bases from J, the gap between germline ends came to 15 bases. The CDR3 is CASSFGTDGGSPLHF. The CDR3, as DNA: TGTGCCAGCAGTTTCGGTACTGATGGAGGTTCACCCCTCCACTTT.

CDR3: CASSQLAGGLNEQFF. In nucleotides, the CDR3 is TGTGCCAGCAGTCAACTTGCAGGGGGCCTCAATGAGCAGTTCTTC. The chain joins TRBV6-2 or TRBV6-3 to TRBJ2-1; 8 bases map to TRBD1. The trim removed 5 bases at V and 6 bases at J, leaving 9 bases unmatched. This CDR3 is built from 15 residues. CDR1 and CDR2 from the germline V gene are MNHEY and SVGEGT.

The rearrangement links TRBV5-6 to TRBJ2-7; TRBD2 is a possible D gene (5 bases). CDR3 length equals 14 residues. CDR1 is SGHDT, CDR2 YYEEEE, per germline. The ends were cut back, 4 bases at V and 5 bases at J, with 16 bases in the middle. CDR3 residues: CASSPRGLLHEQYF. The CDR3 bases are TGTGCCAGCAGCCCACGCGGGCTACTCCACGAGCAGTACTTC. The full variable domain, with the rest looked up from reference TRBV5-6 and TRBJ2-7, is DAGVTQSPTHLIKTRGQQVTLRCSPKSGHDTVSWYQQALGQGPQFIFQYYEEEERQRGNFPDRFSGHQFPNYSSELNVNALLLGDSALYLCASSPRGLLHEQYFGPGTRLTVT.

The chain combines TRBV7-2 with TRBJ2-2, with 10 bases identical to TRBD2. This CDR3 has 16 amino acids. Germline V lookup: CDR1 SGHTA, CDR2 FQGNSA. Unmatched junction bases numbered 8, after V lost 4 bases and J lost 6 bases. In DNA form, the CDR3 reads TGTGCCAGCAGCTCCCTAACTAGCGGGGTTTCCGGGGAGCTGTTTTTT. This encodes CASSSLTSGVSGELFF. The full variable domain, its missing parts supplied by reference TRBV7-2 and TRBJ2-2, is GAGVSQSPSNKVTEKGKDVELRCDPISGHTALYWYRQSLGQGLEFLIYFQGNSAPDKSGLPSDRFSAERTGGSVSTLTIQRTQQEDSAVYLCASSSLTSGVSGELFFGEGSRLTVL.

This chain uses TRBV28 with TRBJ2-7, with a weak D call TRBD2 (6 bases). The CDR3 sequence is 15 residues long. CDR1 is MDHEN, CDR2 SYDVKM, per germline. V lost 5 bases and J 5 bases, leaving 19 bases between the germline ends. CDR3 amino acids: CASSVLGGSLNEQYF. The CDR3 bases are TGTGCCAGCAGTGTACTGGGGGGTTCATTAAACGAGCAGTACTTC.

This clone was recorded once. In DNA form, the CDR3 reads TGTGCCAGCACCGCGTCGGGGAGGGATGGCTACACCTTC. This codes for CASTASGRDGYTF. The chain couples TRBV6-5 to TRBJ1-2; D unresolved. The V gene's germline CDR1 is MNHEY and CDR2 SVGAGI. This CDR3 spans 13 amino acids. V dropped 7 bases and J dropped 6 bases, with 15 bases sitting between them.

The V gene is TRBV4-3, the J gene TRBJ2-7; unclear D gene. This CDR3 has 12 residues. The germline V and J ends were trimmed by 1 base and 7 bases, with 8 bases remaining between them. Germline V gene data show CDR1 as LGHNA and CDR2 as YSLEER. The CDR3 DNA follows: TGCGCCAGCAGCCAAGGAGCCCTTGAGCAGTACTTC. This gives the protein CASSQGALEQYF.

The chain joins TRBV5-1 to TRBJ1-3; tentative D call: TRBD1 (5 bases). This CDR3 is 16 amino acids long. Germline V CDR1 and CDR2: SGHRS, YFSETQ. Trimming cost V 3 bases and J 4 bases, with 17 bases left between them. As DNA, the CDR3 is TGCGCCAGCAGCTCAGAGGGGCTACTTTTAGGAAACACCATATATTTT. Protein product: CASSSEGLLLGNTIYF.

This chain uses TRBV5-1 with TRBJ1-2; 10 nucleotides line up with TRBD1. V shed 0 bases and J 6 bases; nucleotides not matched to a gene: 2. Germline V gives CDR1 SGHRS, CDR2 YFSETQ. CDR3 length: 14 amino acids. CDR3 sequence: CASSLETGGHGYTF. The CDR3 DNA sequence: TGCGCCAGCAGCTTGGAGACAGGGGGCCATGGCTACACCTTC. Full variable domain (remainder filled in from reference TRBV5-1 and TRBJ1-2): KAGVTQTPRYLIKTRGQQVTLSCSPISGHRSVSWYQQTPGQGLQFLFEYFSETQRNKGNFPGRFSGRQFSNSRSEMNVSTLELGDSALYLCASSLETGGHGYTFGSGTRLTVV.

The J gene is TRBJ1-2, the V gene TRBV23-1; D is perhaps TRBD1 (5 bases). TRBV23-1 is noted as an ORF with a role that remains uncertain. V lost 6 bases, J lost 6 bases, and 14 bases lay in between. This CDR3 region has 13 residues. The CDR3, as DNA: TGCGCCAGCAGCCCGACTTGGGGGGATGGCTACACCTTC. This gives the protein CASSPTWGDGYTF.

The chain carries TRBV2 and TRBJ2-3; TRBD1 aligns across 10 bases. There are 15 residues in the CDR3. J lost 2 bases, V lost 7 bases, and 6 bases had no gene match. Looked up from germline, CDR1 is SNHLY and CDR2 is FYNNEI. As DNA, the CDR3 is TGTGCCAGCACCTTGGGACAGGGGTACACAGATACGCAGTATTTT. This gives the protein CASTLGQGYTDTQYF.

The chain couples TRBV11-2 to TRBJ1-2; maybe TRBD1 (5 bases). Trimming removed 1 base from V and 1 base from J, with 7 bases in between. The CDR3 is 14 residues long. Looked up from germline, CDR1 is SGHAT and CDR2 is FQNNGV. The CDR3 region has the DNA TGTGCCAGCAGCTTAGCTCAGGGTAACTATGGCTACACCTTC. Translation: CASSLAQGNYGYTF.